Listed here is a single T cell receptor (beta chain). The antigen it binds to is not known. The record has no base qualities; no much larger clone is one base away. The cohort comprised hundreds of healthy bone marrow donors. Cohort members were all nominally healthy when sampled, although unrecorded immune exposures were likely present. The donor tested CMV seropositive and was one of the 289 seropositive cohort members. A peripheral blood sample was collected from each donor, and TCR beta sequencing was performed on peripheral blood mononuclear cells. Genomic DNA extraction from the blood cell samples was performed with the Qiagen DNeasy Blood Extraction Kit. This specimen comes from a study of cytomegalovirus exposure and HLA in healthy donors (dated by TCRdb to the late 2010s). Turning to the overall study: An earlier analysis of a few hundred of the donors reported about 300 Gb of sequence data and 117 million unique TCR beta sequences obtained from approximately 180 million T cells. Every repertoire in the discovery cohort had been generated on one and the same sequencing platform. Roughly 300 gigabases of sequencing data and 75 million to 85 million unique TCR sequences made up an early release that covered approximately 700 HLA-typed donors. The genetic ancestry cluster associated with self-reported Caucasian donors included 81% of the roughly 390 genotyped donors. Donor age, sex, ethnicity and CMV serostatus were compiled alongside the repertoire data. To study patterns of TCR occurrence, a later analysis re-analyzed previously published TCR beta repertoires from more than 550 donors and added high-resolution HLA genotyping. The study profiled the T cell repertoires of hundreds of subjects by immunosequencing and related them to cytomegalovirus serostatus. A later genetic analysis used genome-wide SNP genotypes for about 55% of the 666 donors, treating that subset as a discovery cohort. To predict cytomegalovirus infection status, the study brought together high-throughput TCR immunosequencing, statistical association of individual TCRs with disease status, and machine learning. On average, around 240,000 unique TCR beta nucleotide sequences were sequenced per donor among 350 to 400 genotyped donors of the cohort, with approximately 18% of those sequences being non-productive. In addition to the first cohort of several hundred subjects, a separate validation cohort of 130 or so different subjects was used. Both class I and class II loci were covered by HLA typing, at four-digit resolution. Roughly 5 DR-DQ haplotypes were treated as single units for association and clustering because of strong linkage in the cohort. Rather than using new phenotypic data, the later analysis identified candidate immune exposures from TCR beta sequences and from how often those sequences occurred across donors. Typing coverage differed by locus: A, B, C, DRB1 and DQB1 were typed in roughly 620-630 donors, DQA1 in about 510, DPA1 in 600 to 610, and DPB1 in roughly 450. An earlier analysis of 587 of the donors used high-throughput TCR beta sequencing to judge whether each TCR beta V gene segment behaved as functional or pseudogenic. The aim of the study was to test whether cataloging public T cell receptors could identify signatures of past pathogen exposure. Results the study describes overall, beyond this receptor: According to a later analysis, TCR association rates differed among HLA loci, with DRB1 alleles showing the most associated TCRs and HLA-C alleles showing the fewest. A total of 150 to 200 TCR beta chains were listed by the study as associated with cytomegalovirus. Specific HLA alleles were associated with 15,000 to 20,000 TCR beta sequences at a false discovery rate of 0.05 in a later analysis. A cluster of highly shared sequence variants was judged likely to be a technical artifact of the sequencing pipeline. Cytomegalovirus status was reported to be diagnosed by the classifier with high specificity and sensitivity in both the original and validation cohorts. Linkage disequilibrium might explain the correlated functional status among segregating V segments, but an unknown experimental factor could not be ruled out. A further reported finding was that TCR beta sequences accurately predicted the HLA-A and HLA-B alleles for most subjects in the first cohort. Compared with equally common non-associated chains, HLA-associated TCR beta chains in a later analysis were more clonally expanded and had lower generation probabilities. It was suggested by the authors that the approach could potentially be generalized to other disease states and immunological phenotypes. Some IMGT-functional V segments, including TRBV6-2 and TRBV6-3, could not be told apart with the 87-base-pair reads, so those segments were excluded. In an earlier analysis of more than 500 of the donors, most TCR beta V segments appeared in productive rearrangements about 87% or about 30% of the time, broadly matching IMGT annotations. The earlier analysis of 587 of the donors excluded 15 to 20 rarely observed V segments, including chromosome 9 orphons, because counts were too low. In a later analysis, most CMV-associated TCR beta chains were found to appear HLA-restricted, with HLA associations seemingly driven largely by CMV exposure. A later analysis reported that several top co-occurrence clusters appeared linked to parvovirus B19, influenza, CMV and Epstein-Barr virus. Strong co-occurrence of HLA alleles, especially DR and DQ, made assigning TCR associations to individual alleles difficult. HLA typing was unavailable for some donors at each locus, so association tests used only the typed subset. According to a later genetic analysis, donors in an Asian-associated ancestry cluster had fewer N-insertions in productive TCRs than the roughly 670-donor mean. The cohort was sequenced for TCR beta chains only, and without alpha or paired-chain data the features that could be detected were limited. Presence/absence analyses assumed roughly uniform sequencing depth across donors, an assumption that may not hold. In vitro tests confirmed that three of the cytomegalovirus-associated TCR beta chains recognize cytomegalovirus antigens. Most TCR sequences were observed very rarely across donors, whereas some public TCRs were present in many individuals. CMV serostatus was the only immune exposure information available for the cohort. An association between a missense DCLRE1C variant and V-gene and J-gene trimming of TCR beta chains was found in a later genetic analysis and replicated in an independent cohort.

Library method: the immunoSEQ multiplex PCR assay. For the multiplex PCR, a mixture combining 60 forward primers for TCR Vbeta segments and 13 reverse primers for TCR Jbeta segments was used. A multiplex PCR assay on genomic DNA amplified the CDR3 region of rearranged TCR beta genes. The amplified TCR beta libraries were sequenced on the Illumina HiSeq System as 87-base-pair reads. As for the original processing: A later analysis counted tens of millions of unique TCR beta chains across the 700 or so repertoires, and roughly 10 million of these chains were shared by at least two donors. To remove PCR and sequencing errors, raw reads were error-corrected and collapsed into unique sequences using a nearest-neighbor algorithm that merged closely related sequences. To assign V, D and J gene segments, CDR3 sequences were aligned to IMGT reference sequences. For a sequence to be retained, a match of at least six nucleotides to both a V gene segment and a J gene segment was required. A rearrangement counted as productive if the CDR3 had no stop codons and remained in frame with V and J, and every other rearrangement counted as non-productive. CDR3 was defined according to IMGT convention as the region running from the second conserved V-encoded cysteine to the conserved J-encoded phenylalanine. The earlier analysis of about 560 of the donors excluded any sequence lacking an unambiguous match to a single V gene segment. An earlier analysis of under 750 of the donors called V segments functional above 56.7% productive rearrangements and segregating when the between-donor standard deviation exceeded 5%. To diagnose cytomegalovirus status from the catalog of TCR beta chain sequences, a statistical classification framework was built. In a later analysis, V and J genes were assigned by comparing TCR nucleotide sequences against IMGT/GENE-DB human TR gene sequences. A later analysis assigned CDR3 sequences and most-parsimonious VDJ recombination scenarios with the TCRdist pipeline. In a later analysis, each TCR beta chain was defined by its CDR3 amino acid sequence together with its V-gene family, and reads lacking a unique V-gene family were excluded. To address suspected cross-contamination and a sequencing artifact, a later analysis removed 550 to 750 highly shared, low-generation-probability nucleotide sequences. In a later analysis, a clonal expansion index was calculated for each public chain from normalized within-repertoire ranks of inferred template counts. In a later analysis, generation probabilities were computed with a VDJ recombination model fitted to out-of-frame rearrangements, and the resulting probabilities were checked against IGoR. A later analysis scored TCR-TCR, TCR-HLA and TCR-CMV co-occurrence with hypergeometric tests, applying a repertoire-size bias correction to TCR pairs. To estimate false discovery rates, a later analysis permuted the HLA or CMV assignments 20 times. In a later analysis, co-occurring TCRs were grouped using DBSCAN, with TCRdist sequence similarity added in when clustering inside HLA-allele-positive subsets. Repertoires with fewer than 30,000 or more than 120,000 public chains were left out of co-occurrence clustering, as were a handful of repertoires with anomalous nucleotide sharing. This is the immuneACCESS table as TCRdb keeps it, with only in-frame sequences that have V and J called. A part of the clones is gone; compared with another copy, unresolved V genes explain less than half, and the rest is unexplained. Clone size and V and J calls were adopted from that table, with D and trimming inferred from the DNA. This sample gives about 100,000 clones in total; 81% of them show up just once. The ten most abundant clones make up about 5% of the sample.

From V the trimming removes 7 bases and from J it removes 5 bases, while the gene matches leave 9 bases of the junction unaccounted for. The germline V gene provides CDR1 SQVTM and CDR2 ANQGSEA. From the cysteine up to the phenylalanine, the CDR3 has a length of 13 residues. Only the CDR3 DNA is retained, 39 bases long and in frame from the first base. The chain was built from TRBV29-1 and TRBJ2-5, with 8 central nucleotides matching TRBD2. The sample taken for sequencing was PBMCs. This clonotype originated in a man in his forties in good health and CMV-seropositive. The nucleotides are TGCAGCGGCCGGGGACTAGGGCAGGAGACCCAGTACTTC. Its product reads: CSGRGLGQETQYF.